The 9 T cell receptor beta chains given below trace back to one sample, sequenced in a study of T cell repertoires in cytomegalovirus infection. TCRdb re-analysed the reads in MiXCR, keeping a single row per CDR3 protein. Of more than 140,000 distinct CDR3 sequences in the sample, 5.5% to 8% were seen once. What was sequenced was PBMCs. The receptors derive from a human donor in good health (CMV status not recorded). Some clones in this sample may be carry-over from other donors' samples.

This clonotype was detected many times. The J gene is TRBJ2-3, the V gene TRBV7-8, with TRBD2 as a possible D gene (5 bases). Trimming left V 5 bases short and J 7 bases short, with 13 bases between. Germline V gives CDR1 SGHVS, CDR2 FQNEAQ. The CDR3 sequence is 13 residues long. This CDR3 reads CASSATTTNTQYF. DNA of the CDR3: TGTGCCAGCAGCGCCACTACGACTAATACGCAGTATTTT.

This clonotype has a count of ten or more. The chain employs TRBV7-3 and TRBJ2-5; 7 nucleotides align to TRBD2. With V trimmed by 0 bases and J by 4 bases, 5 bases remained unmatched. This CDR3 has 15 amino acids. Germline values: CDR1 SGHTA, CDR2 FQGTGA. CDR3: CASSLTGGDGETQYF. The DNA for the CDR3 is TGTGCCAGCAGCTTAACGGGGGGGGATGGAGAGACCCAGTACTTC.

The V and J genes are TRBV15 and TRBJ2-7; 9 bases line up with TRBD2. Trimming removed 9 bases from V and 3 bases from J; junction bases left unmatched: 15. The CDR3 covers 16 residues. Germline V CDR1 and CDR2: LNHNV, YYDKDF (reference sequence). The CDR3 spells CATSTILAGTIYEQYF. CDR3 DNA sequence: TGTGCCACGTCAACCATTCTAGCGGGGACTATCTACGAGCAGTACTTC.

This clonotype showed up just a few times. The chain couples TRBV5-4 to TRBJ1-2; D not resolved. Trimming took off 0 bases at V and 8 bases at J, with 20 bases between the two ends. The CDR3 covers 16 residues. Germline V gives CDR1 SGHNT, CDR2 YYREEE (reference sequence). The CDR3 DNA reads as TGTGCCAGCAGCTTGGAGGGCAGGTCGACTATTCAGGGCTACACCTTC. It codes for CASSLEGRSTIQGYTF.

This clonotype was observed at least ten times. The chain employs TRBV2 and TRBJ2-5; D is unresolved. This CDR3 has 11 amino acids. V shed 2 bases and J shed 4 bases, with 2 bases lying between them. Per the germline V gene, CDR1 is SNHLY and CDR2 is FYNNEI. CDR3 DNA sequence: TGTGCCAGCAGTGAAATAGAGACCCAGTACTTC. Protein product: CASSEIETQYF.

The table lists this clonotype with many counts. The J gene is TRBJ2-1, the V gene TRBV4-1; 7 bases are shared with TRBD1. Germline V gene sequence: CDR1 MGHRA, CDR2 YSYEKL. With 0 bases clipped from V and 4 bases from J, the junction kept 6 bases outside the gene matches. CDR3 length: 16 amino acids. CDR3 residues: CASSQDHRGTYNEQFF. The CDR3, as DNA: TGCGCCAGCAGCCAAGATCACAGGGGCACATACAATGAGCAGTTCTTC.

This clonotype has a count of ten or more. This chain connects TRBV7-8 to TRBJ2-3; tentatively, D is TRBD1 or TRBD2 (5 bases each). V was pared by 3 bases and J by 2 bases, with 12 bases between. The CDR3 runs 15 residues. The V gene's germline CDR1 is SGHVS and CDR2 FQNEAQ. The CDR3 region is CASSFGASFTDTQYF. The CDR3 DNA sequence: TGTGCCAGCAGCTTCGGGGCCTCGTTCACAGATACGCAGTATTTT.

The chain recombines TRBV20-1 with TRBJ2-2; D possibly matches TRBD1 or TRBD2 (5 bases each). Trimming shortened V by 2 bases and J by 1 base, and 11 bases separated the two germline ends. The CDR3 extends over 15 amino acids. Germline CDR1 reads DFQATT; CDR2 reads SNEGSKA (reference sequence). Written as DNA, the CDR3 is TGCAGTGCTAGAAGAGGGGCACAGAACACCGGGGAGCTGTTTTTT. Amino acid sequence: CSARRGAQNTGELFF.

This clonotype has a count of ten or more. The chain couples TRBV19 to TRBJ1-1; tentatively, D is TRBD1 (6 bases). In germline, CDR1 is LNHDA, CDR2 SQIVND (reference sequence). This CDR3 comprises 14 residues. The V end was cut by 4 bases, the J end by 0 bases, with 9 bases between. In DNA form, the CDR3 reads TGTGCCAGTAGTACCAGGGGAATGAACACTGAAGCTTTCTTT. It translates to CASSTRGMNTEAFF.